This T cell receptor beta chain was identified in a study of T cell repertoires in cytomegalovirus infection. As regards this clonotype: Possible read error: a much larger clone is one base away.

TCRdb independently ran MiXCR on the reads; one entry per CDR3 protein. The sample records about 450,000 distinct CDR3 sequences, under 40% being singletons. Per germline, CDR1 SGHTA and CDR2 FQGNSA. The length of the CDR3 is 12 residues. With 5 bases clipped from V and 8 bases from J, the junction kept 5 bases outside the gene matches. Sequencing was carried out using PBMCs. This chain uses TRBV7-2 with TRBJ1-1; TRBD1 aligns across 7 bases. This clonotype was sampled from a human donor in good health (CMV status not recorded). Some clones in this sample may be carry-over from other donors' samples. CDR3 in amino acids: CASSVGGEEAFF. CDR3 bases: TGTGCCAGCAGCGTAGGGGGCGAAGAAGCTTTCTTT. The full variable domain, its missing parts supplied by reference TRBV7-2 and TRBJ1-1, is GAGVSQSPSNKVTEKGKDVELRCDPISGHTALYWYRQSLGQGLEFLIYFQGNSAPDKSGLPSDRFSAERTGGSVSTLTIQRTQQEDSAVYLCASSVGGEEAFFGQGTRLTVV.